A single TCR beta chain is shown here with its context. Its antigen is not identified. TCRdb called the RT-PCR reads again in MiXCR, with one record for every CDR3 protein. This sample has roughly 500,000 distinct CDR3 sequences; approximately 15% occur once, and the top ten carry over 2.5%. The data originate from a study of response to subunit inactivated influenza vaccine. General study results and limits: Authors suggested each seasonal influenza vaccination recruits few new T cells.

The germline V gene encodes CDR1 MNHNS and CDR2 SASEGT. V gave up 7 bases and J gave up 1 base, with 15 bases separating them. The CDR3 is 15 amino acids. The rearrangement links TRBV6-1 to TRBJ2-3, with a tentative D call TRBD2 (5 bases). The sample in question was CD4+ T cells sorted from PBMCs, obtained less than 30 months after vaccination. This sequence was found in a man between 50 and 69 years old who received an inactivated influenza vaccine. The CDR3 region has the DNA TGTGCCAGCAACCGAAATACAGCGGGCACAGATACGCAGTATTTT. Encoded protein: CASNRNTAGTDTQYF.